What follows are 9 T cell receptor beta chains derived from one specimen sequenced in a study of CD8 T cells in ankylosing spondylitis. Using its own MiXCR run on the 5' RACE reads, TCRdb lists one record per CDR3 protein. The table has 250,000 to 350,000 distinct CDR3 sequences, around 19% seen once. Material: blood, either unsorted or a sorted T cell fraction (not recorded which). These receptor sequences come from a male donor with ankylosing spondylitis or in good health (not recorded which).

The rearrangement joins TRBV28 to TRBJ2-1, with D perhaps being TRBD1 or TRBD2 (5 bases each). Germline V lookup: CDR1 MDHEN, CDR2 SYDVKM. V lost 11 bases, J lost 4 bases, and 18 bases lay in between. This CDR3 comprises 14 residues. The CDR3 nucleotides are TGTGCCGAAAGCCCGGGACGGGATTACAATGAGCAGTTCTTC. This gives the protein CAESPGRDYNEQFF.

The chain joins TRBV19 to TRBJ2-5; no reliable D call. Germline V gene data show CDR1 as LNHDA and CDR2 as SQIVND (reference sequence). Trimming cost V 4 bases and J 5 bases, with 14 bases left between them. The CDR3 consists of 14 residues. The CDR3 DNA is TGTGCCAGTAGTAGGACGATTACTTTGGAGACCCAGTACTTC. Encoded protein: CASSRTITLETQYF.

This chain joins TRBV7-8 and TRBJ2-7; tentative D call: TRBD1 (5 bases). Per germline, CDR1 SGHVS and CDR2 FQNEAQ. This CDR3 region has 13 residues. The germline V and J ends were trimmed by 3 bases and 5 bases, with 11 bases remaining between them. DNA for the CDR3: TGTGCCAGCAGCTTCCAACCAGGGAACGAGCAGTACGTC. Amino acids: CASSFQPGNEQYV.

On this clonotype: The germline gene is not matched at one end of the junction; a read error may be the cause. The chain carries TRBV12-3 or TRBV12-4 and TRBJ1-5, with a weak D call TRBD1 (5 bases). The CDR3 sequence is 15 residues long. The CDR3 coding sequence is TGTGTCAGCAGTGTTAAAACGGGTCGGGGGCAGCCCCAGCATTTT. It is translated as CVSSVKTGRGQPQHF.

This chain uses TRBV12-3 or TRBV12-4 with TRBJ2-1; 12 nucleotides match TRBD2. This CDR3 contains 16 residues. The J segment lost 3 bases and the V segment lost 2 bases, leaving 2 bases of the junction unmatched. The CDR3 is CASSLLAGGDYNEQFF. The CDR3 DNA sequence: TGTGCCAGCAGTTTACTAGCGGGGGGGGACTACAATGAGCAGTTCTTC.

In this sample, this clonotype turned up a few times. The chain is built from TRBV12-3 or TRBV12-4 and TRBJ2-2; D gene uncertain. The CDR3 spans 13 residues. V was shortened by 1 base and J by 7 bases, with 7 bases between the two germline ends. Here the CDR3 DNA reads TGTGCCAGCAGTTTAGGGGTTCACGGGGAGCTGTTTTTT. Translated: CASSLGVHGELFF.

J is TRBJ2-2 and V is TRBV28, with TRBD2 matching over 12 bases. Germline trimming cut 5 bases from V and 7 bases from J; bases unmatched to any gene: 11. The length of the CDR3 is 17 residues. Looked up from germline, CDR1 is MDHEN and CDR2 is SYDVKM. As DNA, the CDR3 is TGTGCCAGCAGTCCCCCGACTAGCGGGGGTTCCTTCGGGGAGCTGTTTTTT. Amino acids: CASSPPTSGGSFGELFF.

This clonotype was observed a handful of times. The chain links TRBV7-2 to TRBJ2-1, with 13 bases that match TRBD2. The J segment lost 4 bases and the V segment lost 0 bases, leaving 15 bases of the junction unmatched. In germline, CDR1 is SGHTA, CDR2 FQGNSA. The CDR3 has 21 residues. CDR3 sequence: CASSLARGPLTSGREYNEQFF. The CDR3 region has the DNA TGTGCCAGCAGCTTAGCGAGAGGGCCCCTTACTAGCGGGAGGGAATACAATGAGCAGTTCTTC.

The CDR3 region is CASGKGGDYNEQFF. The CDR3 DNA is TGTGCCAGCGGGAAAGGGGGGGACTACAATGAGCAGTTCTTC. This chain joins TRBV6-1 and TRBJ2-1; tentative D call: TRBD2 (7 bases). This CDR3 has 14 amino acids. Germline assignment: CDR1 MNHNS and CDR2 SASEGT. The germline V and J ends were trimmed by 8 bases and 3 bases, with 14 bases remaining between them.